The source of this T cell receptor (beta chain) is a study of Ad26.COV2.S vaccination and SARS-CoV-2 variants. TCRdb's copy holds only in-frame clones and misses some; the assay was immunoSEQ multiplex PCR. Here the sample spans a few hundred thousand clones, roughly four fifths being singletons. Noted treatment: about 20 received Ad26.COV2.S at low or high dose, single or two shots; 5 received placebo; per-sample allocation not given. The investigators took samples on day 63 after the first vaccine or placebo injection. The source material was peripheral blood, sampled in a trial of Ad26.COV2.S vaccine versus placebo. This clonotype originated in a person between 18 and 60 years old who received the Ad26.COV2.S COVID-19 vaccine or a placebo.

In nucleotides, the CDR3 is TGTGCCAGTAGTAAGAAGAAAGCAACTAATGAAAAACTGTTTTTT. This gives the protein CASSKKKATNEKLFF. This chain connects TRBV19 to TRBJ1-4; D is unresolved. Germline CDR1 reads LNHDA; CDR2 reads SQIVND (reference sequence). The CDR3 consists of 15 residues. Between the trimmed V and J ends, which lost 4 bases and 0 bases, there was a span of 9 bases.